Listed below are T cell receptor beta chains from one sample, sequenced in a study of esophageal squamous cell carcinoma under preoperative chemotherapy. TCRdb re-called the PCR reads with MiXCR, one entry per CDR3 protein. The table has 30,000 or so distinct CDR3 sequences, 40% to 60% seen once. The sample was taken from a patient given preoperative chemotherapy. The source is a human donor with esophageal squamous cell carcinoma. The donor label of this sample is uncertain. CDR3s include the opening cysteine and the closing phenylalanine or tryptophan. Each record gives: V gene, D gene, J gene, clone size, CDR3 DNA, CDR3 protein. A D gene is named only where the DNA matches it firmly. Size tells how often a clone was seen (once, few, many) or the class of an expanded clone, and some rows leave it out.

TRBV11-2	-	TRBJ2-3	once	TGTGCCAGCAGCTTCCGCGCCCTAGGGGCAGAGGGATGGTCAGATACGCAGTATTTT	CASSFRALGAEGWSDTQYF
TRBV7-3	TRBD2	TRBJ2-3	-	TGTGCCAGCAGCCTCGACCCGGGGCGGGGGGCCAAAGACACGCAGTATTTC	CASSLDPGRGAKDTQYF
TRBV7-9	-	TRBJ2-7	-	TGTGCCAGGAGCCCCGGGGGCAGTAGCCCAGATACGCAGTACTTC	CARSPGGSSPDTQYF
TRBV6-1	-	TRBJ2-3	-	TGTGCCAGCAGAGCCGCAGACATTCAGTATTTT	CASRAADIQYF
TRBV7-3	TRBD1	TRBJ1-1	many	TGTGCCAGCAGCGCACAGGGGGCCAACACTGAAGCTTTCTTT	CASSAQGANTEAFF
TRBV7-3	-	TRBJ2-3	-	TGTGCCAGCAGCCCGGGACTGGGGGGCGGTGACGGAGATACCCAGTATTTC	CASSPGLGGGDGDTQYF
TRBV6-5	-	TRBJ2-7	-	TGTGCGAGCCGCTATTCGGGACCGGGTGCCACAGATACGCAGTACTTC	CASRYSGPGATDTQYF
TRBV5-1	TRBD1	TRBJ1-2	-	TGCGCCAGCAGCCGGGACAGGGCAGACTATGGCTACACCTTC	CASSRDRADYGYTF
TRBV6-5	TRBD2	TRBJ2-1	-	TGTGCCAGCAGGTTAGCGGGAGGGCCGGATTACAATGAGCAGTTCTTC	CASRLAGGPDYNEQFF
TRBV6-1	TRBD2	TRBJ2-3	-	TGTGCCAGCAGGGGCAACCGGGGGGACGGGGCAGAGACGCAGTATTTT	CASRGNRGDGAETQYF
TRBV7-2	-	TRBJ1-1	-	TGTGCCAGCAGCTCTAAATCGCCGGGGTCAGGGGCCACCACTGAAGCTTTCTTT	CASSSKSPGSGATTEAFF
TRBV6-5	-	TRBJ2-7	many	TGTGCCAGCAGTCGTCGGACGGGTCCGGGTTACGAGCAGTACTTC	CASSRRTGPGYEQYF
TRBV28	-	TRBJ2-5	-	TGTGCCAGCAGTTTACCCGGGACGGGGCTAGAGACCCAGTACTTC	CASSLPGTGLETQYF
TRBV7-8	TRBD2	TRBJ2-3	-	TGTGCCAGCAGCAACCCGGGGGGGGGGCCCGAAAACACGCAGTATTTC	CASSNPGGGPENTQYF
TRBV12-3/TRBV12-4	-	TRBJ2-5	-	TGTGCCAGCAGTCTCGATTTGGGAAGAGAGACCCAGTACTTC	CASSLDLGRETQYF
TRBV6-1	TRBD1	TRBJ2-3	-	TGTGCCAGCAGTCGCAACCAGGGGGACGGGGCAGATACCCGGTACTTC	CASSRNQGDGADTRYF
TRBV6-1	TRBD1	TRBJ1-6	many	TGTGCCAGCAGTGAAGTTCTGGTGGCGGCGGGACAGGGGAATTCACCCCTCCACTTT	CASSEVLVAAGQGNSPLHF
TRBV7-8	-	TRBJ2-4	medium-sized	TGTGCCAGCAGCTTGGGTGGGGGGTTAGACATTCAGTACTTC	CASSLGGGLDIQYF
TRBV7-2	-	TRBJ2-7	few	TGTGCCAGCAGCTTCGAGCGGGCTTCCTACGAGCAGTACTTC	CASSFERASYEQYF
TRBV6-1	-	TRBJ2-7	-	TGTGCCAGCGGATCAGGGCCACACAATGAGCAGTACTTC	CASGSGPHNEQYF
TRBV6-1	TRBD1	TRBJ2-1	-	TGTGCCAGCAGTGAAGAGACAGGGGCACCAACCTCCTACAATGAGCAGTTCTTC	CASSEETGAPTSYNEQFF
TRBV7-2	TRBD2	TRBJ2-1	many	TGTGCCAGCAGCTTACCAACTTTCGGGGGGAGGAACAATGAGCAGTTCTTC	CASSLPTFGGRNNEQFF
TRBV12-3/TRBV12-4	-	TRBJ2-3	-	TGTGCCAGCAGTTTAGCGTCCCGTAGCGAGGGTGCGAGCACAGAGGCGCAGTATTTT	CASSLASRSEGASTEAQYF
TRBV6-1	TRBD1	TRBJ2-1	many	TGTGCCAGCAGTGAAGCGGCAGGGGGCTCCTACAATGAGCAGTTCTTC	CASSEAAGGSYNEQFF
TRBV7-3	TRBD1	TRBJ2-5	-	TGTGCCAGCAGCCGGACAGGGGCCGCTTTGGAGACCCAGTACTTC	CASSRTGAALETQYF
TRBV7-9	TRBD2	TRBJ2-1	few	TGTGCCGGCAGCTTGGGGGGGGGGGGGGGGACCTACAATGAGCAGTTCTTC	CAGSLGGGGGTYNEQFF
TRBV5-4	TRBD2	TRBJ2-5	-	TGTGCCAGCAGCTTAGTTAGCGGGGGGGAGACCCAGTACTTC	CASSLVSGGETQYF
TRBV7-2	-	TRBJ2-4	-	TGTGCCAGCAGCGGGGGCCGAGCCAAAGACATTCAGTACTTC	CASSGGRAKDIQYF
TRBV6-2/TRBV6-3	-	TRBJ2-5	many	TGTGCCAGCAGACTGAATCGGGTCCAAGAGACCCAGTACTTC	CASRLNRVQETQYF
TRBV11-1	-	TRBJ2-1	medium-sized	TGTGCCAGCAGTTCCGGGGGACGTTTACAGGGCCTCCCCAGGAAAAGGGGCTCCTACAATGAGCAGTTCTTC	CASSSGGRLQGLPRKRGSYNEQFF
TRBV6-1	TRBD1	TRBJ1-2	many	TGTGCCAGCGAAGGTTGGACAGGGAAAAACTATGGCTACACCTTC	CASEGWTGKNYGYTF
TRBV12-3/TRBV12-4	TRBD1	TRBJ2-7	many	TGTGCCAGCAGTTTGGGGGACAGGGGAAAAAGCGAGCAGTACTTC	CASSLGDRGKSEQYF
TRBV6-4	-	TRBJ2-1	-	TGTGCCAGCAGTGAAGAGATACGGATGGAGCAGTTCTTC	CASSEEIRMEQFF
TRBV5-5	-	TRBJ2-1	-	TGTGCCAGCAGCACCTCGGGATTCCTAACGGAGGAGCAGTTCTTC	CASSTSGFLTEEQFF
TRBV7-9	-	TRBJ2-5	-	TGTGCCAGGGGCCCCTCGCCCCGCAAGTCAGAGACGCAGTACTTC	CARGPSPRKSETQYF
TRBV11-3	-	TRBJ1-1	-	TGTGCCAGCAGCTTAAAGGGGAACACTGAAGCTTTCTTT	CASSLKGNTEAFF
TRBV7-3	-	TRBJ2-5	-	TGTGCCAGCAGCTTGAGGGGCGTGCCGTACTTC	CASSLRGVPYF
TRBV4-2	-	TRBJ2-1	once	TGTGCCAGCAGCCCAAGGGGGGCCGAGGATGAGCAGTTCTTC	CASSPRGAEDEQFF
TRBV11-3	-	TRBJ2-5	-	TGTGCCGGGGGCTTCGGGGGCTTGGTCACAGAGACCCAGTACTTC	CAGGFGGLVTETQYF
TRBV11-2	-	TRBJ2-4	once	TGTGCGAGCAGCGTCTCGGGGCGGGGAGCCACAGATACTCAGTACTTC	CASSVSGRGATDTQYF
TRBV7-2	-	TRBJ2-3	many	TGTGCCAGCAGTCTAGACACCTCTAGCACAGATACGCAGTATTTT	CASSLDTSSTDTQYF
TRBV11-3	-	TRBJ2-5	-	TGTGCCAGCAGCGCCGAGGCCGGGAGACGGGATGTAGATACCCAGTACTTC	CASSAEAGRRDVDTQYF
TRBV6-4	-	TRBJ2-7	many	TGTGCCAGCAGTCCTCCCCCGGGACAACTTACCTACGAGCAGTACTTC	CASSPPPGQLTYEQYF
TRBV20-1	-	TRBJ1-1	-	TGCAGTGTCCAGGGCCTTATGAACACTGAAGCTTTCTTT	CSVQGLMNTEAFF
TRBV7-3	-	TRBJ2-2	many	TGTGCCAGCAGCACAGGCGACACCGGGGAGCTGTTTTTT	CASSTGDTGELFF
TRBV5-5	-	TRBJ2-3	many	TGTGCCAGCAGCTTGGGCAGGACTAGCACAGATACGCAGTATTTT	CASSLGRTSTDTQYF
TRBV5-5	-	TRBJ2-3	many	TGTGCCAGCAGCGGGCGGATGACGATGAGCACAGATACGCAGTATTTT	CASSGRMTMSTDTQYF
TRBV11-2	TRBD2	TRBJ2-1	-	TGTGCGAGCGGCGCGGGGGTGTCAGACATTCAGTTCTTC	CASGAGVSDIQFF
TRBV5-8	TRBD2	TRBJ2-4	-	TGTGCCAGCGGCACGGGGGGGGGGGCCAAAGACACGCAGTATTTC	CASGTGGGAKDTQYF
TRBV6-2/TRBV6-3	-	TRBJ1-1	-	TGTGCCAGCAGTTACTATTCAGGAAACACTGAAGCTTTCTTT	CASSYYSGNTEAFF
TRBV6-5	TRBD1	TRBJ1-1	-	TGTGCCAGCAGTTACGGGACAGGGGATGGTGGCACTGAAGCTTTCTTT	CASSYGTGDGGTEAFF
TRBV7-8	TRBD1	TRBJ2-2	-	TGTGGCAGCCACAGGGGGAGCACAGGGGCGCAGTTTTTT	CGSHRGSTGAQFF
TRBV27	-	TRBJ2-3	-	TGTGGCAGCAGGGGGGGGAGAGACAAAGATACTCAGTATTTC	CGSRGGRDKDTQYF
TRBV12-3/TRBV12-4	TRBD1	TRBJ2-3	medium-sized	TGTGCCAGCAGTTTTAGGACAGGGGCAGATACGCAGTATTTT	CASSFRTGADTQYF
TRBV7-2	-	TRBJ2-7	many	TGTGCCAGCAGCTTTGGCGGGACCGCCGAGCAGTACTTC	CASSFGGTAEQYF
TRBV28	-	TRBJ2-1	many	TGTGCCAGCAGTGCGGGCCCTTTCAATGAGCAGTTCTTC	CASSAGPFNEQFF
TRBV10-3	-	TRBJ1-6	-	TGTGCCACCCGGACGGGGGGAAGCTCCTATAATTCACCCCTCCACTTT	CATRTGGSSYNSPLHF
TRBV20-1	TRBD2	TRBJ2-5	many	TGCAGTGCTAGAGATTTGGGAGCGGGGGACCAAGAGACCCAGTACTTC	CSARDLGAGDQETQYF
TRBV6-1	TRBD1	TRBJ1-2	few	TGTGCCAGCAGCCCAAACCCTTACAGGGGGCGCGGCTATGGCTACACCTTC	CASSPNPYRGRGYGYTF